Listed below are T cell receptor beta chains from one sample, sequenced in a study of blood T cells in healthy people across ages. TCRdb re-derived calls from the 5' RACE reads in MiXCR, one entry per CDR3 protein. The sample lists approximately 800,000 distinct CDR3 sequences, more than 20% seen once, with 3% to 4% in the top ten. These data also featured in a second study, about T cells of mothers and their children.

Sequencing was carried out using blood. The origin of the receptors is a boy between 10 and 17 years old in good health. Each CDR3 is given with its conserved first and last residue.

j_call v_call cdr3_aa
NA TRBV27 CASSLLRGSPYEQYF
TRBJ2-5 TRBV6-2/TRBV6-3 CASTRNRYEQYF
TRBJ2-7 TRBV5-1 CASSFGRSRSSYEQYF
TRBJ1-1 TRBV5-1 CASSIGQAREAFF
TRBJ2-6 TRBV5-1 CASSLTTTASGANVLTF
TRBJ2-1 TRBV13 CASSLGSLAGAMYNEQFF
TRBJ2-7 TRBV12-3/TRBV12-4 CASSFLFRRGLDPSSYEQYF
TRBJ2-4 TRBV29-1 CSVVGKNIQYF
TRBJ2-3 TRBV6-1 CASSEVVAGSPQYF
TRBJ2-7 TRBV30 CAWSAIENEQYF
TRBJ2-3 TRBV4-3 CASSQVTADTQYF
TRBJ1-6 TRBV6-5 CASSRDREHSPLHF
TRBJ2-3 TRBV29-1 CSVGGTGDF
TRBJ1-1 TRBV7-8 CASSLAGGYNTEAFF
NA TRBV28 CASSEPQGWETQYF
TRBJ2-6 TRBV4-3 CASSQDWESTGANVLTF
NA TRBV29-1 CSVEDPDSLHEQYF
TRBJ2-3 TRBV6-5 CASSLAGVVLDTQYF
TRBJ2-7 TRBV3-1 CASSQDLSIEQYF
TRBJ2-7 TRBV20-1 CSAKIAGEIYEQYF
TRBJ1-3 TRBV5-5 CASSQMLSSGNTIYF
TRBJ2-7 TRBV14 CASSQGLACLYEQYF
NA TRBV12-3/TRBV12-4 CASSHYGTSGRSSSYEQYF
TRBJ2-4 TRBV3-1 CASSQLIGIDIQYF
TRBJ2-3 TRBV29-1 CSSLGSSGTDTQYF
TRBJ2-3 TRBV7-6 CASSTGQSPSTDTQYF
TRBJ2-7 TRBV10-3 CATKGGAYEQYF
TRBJ2-1 TRBV2 CASMGGRQGMYNEQFF
TRBJ2-5 TRBV24-1 CATGRTGVETQYF
TRBJ2-7 TRBV6-2/TRBV6-3 CASSYAWTGGYEQYF
TRBJ1-4 TRBV7-2 CASSFVLDTNEKLLF
TRBJ2-7 TRBV29-1 CSIRDRRSSYEQYF
TRBJ2-7 TRBV6-2/TRBV6-3 CASSYDSGTGDYEQYF
TRBJ1-2 TRBV18 CASSPEANYGYTF
TRBJ1-5 TRBV20-1 CSAAILQGASVQPQHF
TRBJ2-3 TRBV5-1 CASSLGFEDTQYF
TRBJ1-1 TRBV20-1 CSANIPLNTEAFF
TRBJ2-3 TRBV5-1 CASSLALGPPTDTQYF
TRBJ2-7 TRBV7-3 CASSLGTGRDGEQYF
TRBJ2-5 TRBV29-1 CSVEDRRQSQETQYF
TRBJ2-1 TRBV6-6 CASKGTGGMNEQFF
TRBJ2-7 TRBV20-1 CSADSKESSYEQYF
TRBJ2-3 TRBV4-2 CASSQDGWGAADTQYF
TRBJ2-7 TRBV20-1 CSARDFSGGGIYF
TRBJ1-3 TRBV29-1 CSVVGEFPSGNTIYF
TRBJ1-1 TRBV25-1 CASTPAGARDEAFF
TRBJ2-7 TRBV9 CASSPLLDSYEQYF
TRBJ1-1 TRBV11-2 CASSLAAGAREAFF
NA TRBV4-1 CASSPGLVVGGETQYF
TRBJ2-7 TRBV29-1 CSVEDFRGRDYEQYF
TRBJ2-5 TRBV29-1 CSVCLFQAGSGETQYF